These T cell receptor beta chains were read from a single sample in a study of T cell repertoires in cytomegalovirus infection. Their antigen targets remain unknown. A single record per CDR3 protein comes from TCRdb applying MiXCR to the reads. Here the sample spans hundreds of thousands of distinct CDR3 sequences, 30% to 40% being singletons. The starting material was cultured CD8+ T cells from PBMCs, obtained from culture after CMV antigen stimulation. The receptors come from a human donor in good health (CMV status not recorded). Some clones in this sample may be carry-over from other donors' samples. Both conserved end residues are part of each CDR3. D genes are given only for firm matches. Not all rows give a size; the values are once, few, many and, for expanded clones, a class.

J gene | D gene | V gene | clone size | CDR3 protein | CDR3 DNA
TRBJ1-3 | NA | TRBV14 | few | CASRGASGPSGEHTIYF | TGTGCCAGCAGAGGAGCTTCGGGCCCGTCAGGCGAACACACCATATATTTT
TRBJ1-4 | NA | TRBV7-9 | NA | CASSPVGASEGEKLFF | TGTGCCAGCAGCCCTGTGGGGGCCTCCGAGGGTGAAAAACTGTTTTTT
TRBJ1-1 | NA | TRBV7-4 | NA | CASSSLRGSAEAFF | TGTGCCAGCAGCTCCCTCAGGGGCTCGGCTGAAGCTTTCTTT
TRBJ1-1 | NA | TRBV10-3 | NA | CATRLGENTEAFF | TGTGCCACTAGGTTGGGGGAAAACACTGAAGCTTTCTTT
TRBJ2-2 | TRBD1 | TRBV10-3 | NA | CAISLPTGSGELFF | TGTGCCATCAGTCTACCGACAGGGTCCGGGGAGCTGTTTTTT
TRBJ2-2 | TRBD2 | TRBV4-3 | NA | CASSQDSAGGPVDANTGELFF | TGCGCCAGCAGCCAAGACTCAGCGGGGGGTCCCGTTGACGCGAACACCGGGGAGCTGTTTTTT
TRBJ1-1 | NA | TRBV7-6 | NA | CASSPGTWGEAFF | TGTGCCAGCAGCCCAGGGACGTGGGGTGAAGCTTTCTTT
TRBJ1-2 | TRBD1 | TRBV27 | NA | CASSYTGEGGYTF | TGTGCCAGCAGCTATACAGGGGAGGGTGGCTACACCTTC
TRBJ1-2 | TRBD1 | TRBV7-2 | few | CASSLRISRTGVDYGYTF | TGTGCCAGCAGCTTAAGGATCAGCAGGACAGGGGTCGACTATGGCTACACCTTC
TRBJ1-2 | TRBD1 | TRBV12-3/TRBV12-4 | few | CASRPSGQGIFGYTF | TGTGCCAGCAGGCCGTCAGGACAGGGAATATTCGGCTACACCTTC
TRBJ2-2 | NA | TRBV7-9 | few | CASSSHIPGELFF | TGTGCCAGCAGCTCCCACATACCCGGGGAGCTGTTTTTT
TRBJ2-1 | TRBD1 | TRBV27 | few | CASSSLRTGFSYNEQFF | TGTGCCAGCAGTTCCTTAAGGACAGGATTCTCCTACAATGAGCAGTTCTTC
TRBJ2-1 | NA | TRBV6-1 | few | CASQTIASRTNEQFF | TGTGCCAGCCAGACCATAGCGTCAAGGACCAATGAGCAGTTCTTC
TRBJ2-2 | NA | TRBV5-8 | few | CASAGVNDRGSTGELFF | TGTGCCAGCGCGGGGGTTAATGACAGGGGCTCTACCGGGGAGCTGTTTTTT
TRBJ2-1 | NA | TRBV19 | few | CASSISGVDYNEQFF | TGTGCCAGTAGTATATCTGGGGTGGATTACAATGAGCAGTTCTTC
TRBJ2-2 | TRBD1 | TRBV19 | few | CASSQPGTGDTGELFF | TGTGCCAGTAGTCAACCCGGGACAGGGGACACCGGGGAGCTGTTTTTT
TRBJ2-1 | TRBD1 | TRBV29-1 | NA | CSVEGFQGALYNEQFF | TGCAGCGTTGAAGGATTCCAGGGGGCCCTTTACAATGAGCAGTTCTTC
TRBJ1-2 | NA | TRBV7-2 | NA | CASGAGFGYTF | TGTGCCAGCGGGGCAGGGTTTGGCTACACCTTC
TRBJ2-1 | TRBD2 | TRBV6-1 | NA | CAIRGGRDEQFF | TGTGCCATACGCGGGGGGCGGGATGAGCAGTTCTTC